Described below is a single T cell receptor beta chain sequence and its context. As yet, its antigen is unknown. This record belongs to a study of vaccination effects on CD4 cells after COVID-19. Study-wide context: The median interval between the second dose and post-vaccine sampling was 72 days.

Viral peptide pool expansion of antigen-specific CD4+ T cells preceded sequencing in the ViraFEST assay. Culture lasted around eleven days before CD4+ T cell isolation. Each participant received a vaccine that was either BNT162b2 or mRNA-1273, given as two doses. Nucleocapsid antibodies stayed negative before and after vaccination, showing no earlier SARS-CoV-2 infection. V was shortened by 4 bases and J by 6 bases, with 10 bases between the two germline ends. This CDR3 has 13 residues. Germline values: CDR1 LGHDT, CDR2 YNNKEL (reference sequence). This table comes from immunoSEQ multiplex PCR, and its TCRdb copy is limited to in-frame clones, with some not included. The sample consists of 57,000 or so clones, more than 70% of them appearing once.

The rearrangement uses TRBV3-1 (or the pseudogene TRBV3-2) and TRBJ1-5; no clear D gene. The sequences come from CD4+ T cells from PBMCs cultured with HCoV-229E spike peptides, collected after COVID-19 vaccination. The receptor's source is a human donor who received a COVID-19 vaccine. The CDR3 spells CASSLQPTQPQHF. Written as DNA, the CDR3 is TGTGCCAGCAGCCTACAGCCTACTCAGCCCCAGCATTTT.